This T cell receptor (beta chain) came from a study of blood T cell repertoires in COVID-19. TCRdb's table, derived via immunoSEQ multiplex PCR, lists solely in-frame clones and lacks some. The sample records about 300,000 clones, around 84% being singletons. Trimming cost V 3 bases and J 3 bases; bases outside gene matches: 9. Looked up from germline, CDR1 is SGHRS and CDR2 is YFSETQ. The CDR3 spans 16 residues. Grouping used clinical history reported by participants in a survey and questionnaire. This clonotype was obtained from a man aged 25 to 45 who had recovered from COVID-19. Sequences were obtained from PBMCs or T cells enriched from blood (not recorded which). J is TRBJ2-3 and V is TRBV5-1; 8 nucleotides line up with TRBD2. The CDR3 DNA follows: TGCGCCAGCAGCTCCTCCGGGGGGGGATATACAGATACGCAGTATTTT. Its protein product is CASSSSGGGYTDTQYF.